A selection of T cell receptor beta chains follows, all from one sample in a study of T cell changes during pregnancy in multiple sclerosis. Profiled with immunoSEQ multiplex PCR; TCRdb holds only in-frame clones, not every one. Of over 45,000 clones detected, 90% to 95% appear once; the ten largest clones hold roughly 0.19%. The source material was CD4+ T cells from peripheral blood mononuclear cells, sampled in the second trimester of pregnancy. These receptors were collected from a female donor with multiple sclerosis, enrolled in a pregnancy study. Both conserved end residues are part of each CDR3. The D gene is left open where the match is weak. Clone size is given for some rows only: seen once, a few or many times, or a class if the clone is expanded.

CDR3aa: CASSTRQDNQPQHF
CDR3nt: TGTGCCAGTAGTACCAGACAGGATAATCAGCCCCAGCATTTT
d_gene: .
abundance: .
j_gene: TRBJ1-5
v_gene: TRBV19

CDR3aa: CASSSTGRLITDTQYF
CDR3nt: TGTGCCAGCAGCTCGACTGGTCGTTTAATTACAGATACGCAGTATTTT
d_gene: .
abundance: .
j_gene: TRBJ2-3
v_gene: TRBV28

CDR3aa: CASSLTGTTTGELFF
CDR3nt: TGTGCCAGCAGCTTAACCGGGACAACGACCGGGGAGCTGTTTTTT
d_gene: .
abundance: .
j_gene: TRBJ2-2
v_gene: TRBV5-4

CDR3aa: CASSLPTENRQRGPHEQYF
CDR3nt: TGTGCCAGCAGTTTACCCACCGAGAATCGTCAGCGAGGGCCCCACGAGCAGTACTTC
d_gene: .
abundance: .
j_gene: TRBJ2-7
v_gene: TRBV27

CDR3aa: CAWSVALPGDEQYF
CDR3nt: TGTGCCTGGAGTGTTGCCCTCCCAGGGGACGAGCAGTACTTC
d_gene: .
abundance: .
j_gene: TRBJ2-7
v_gene: TRBV30

CDR3aa: CAISGTGVNTGELFF
CDR3nt: TGTGCCATCAGTGGGACAGGGGTAAACACCGGGGAGCTGTTTTTT
d_gene: TRBD1
abundance: .
j_gene: TRBJ2-2
v_gene: TRBV10-3

CDR3aa: CASSLAGGAGKLFF
CDR3nt: TGCGCCAGCAGCTTGGCAGGGGGCGCAGGAAAACTGTTTTTT
d_gene: TRBD1
abundance: .
j_gene: TRBJ1-4
v_gene: TRBV5-1

CDR3aa: CASSSLAGGGGELFF
CDR3nt: TGTGCCAGCAGCTCTCTAGCGGGAGGGGGCGGGGAGCTGTTTTTT
d_gene: TRBD2
abundance: .
j_gene: TRBJ2-2
v_gene: TRBV5-4

CDR3aa: CASSLDRNYGYTF
CDR3nt: TGTGCCAGCAGTTTAGACAGGAACTATGGCTACACCTTC
d_gene: .
abundance: .
j_gene: TRBJ1-2
v_gene: TRBV28

CDR3aa: CASSLGSGQGNEKLFF
CDR3nt: TGTGCCAGCAGCCTGGGGTCGGGACAGGGTAATGAAAAACTGTTTTTT
d_gene: TRBD1
abundance: .
j_gene: TRBJ1-4
v_gene: TRBV5-4

CDR3aa: CASSQRRGNEKLFF
CDR3nt: TGTGCCAGCAGCCAGAGGAGGGGAAATGAAAAACTGTTTTTT
d_gene: .
abundance: .
j_gene: TRBJ1-4
v_gene: TRBV11-2

CDR3aa: CASSLPGESYGYTF
CDR3nt: TGTGCCAGCTCGCTACCCGGGGAGTCCTATGGCTACACCTTC
d_gene: .
abundance: .
j_gene: TRBJ1-2
v_gene: TRBV28

CDR3aa: CAISDTDRVGGNTIYF
CDR3nt: TGTGCCATCAGTGATACCGACAGGGTAGGAGGAAACACCATATATTTT
d_gene: TRBD1
abundance: .
j_gene: TRBJ1-3
v_gene: TRBV10-3

CDR3aa: CASSPQVGDTEAFF
CDR3nt: TGTGCCAGCTCTCCTCAGGTTGGCGACACTGAAGCTTTCTTT
d_gene: .
abundance: .
j_gene: TRBJ1-1
v_gene: TRBV18

CDR3aa: CASSLPPDQPQHF
CDR3nt: TGTGCCAGTAGTCTCCCTCCGGATCAGCCCCAGCATTTT
d_gene: .
abundance: .
j_gene: TRBJ1-5
v_gene: TRBV19

CDR3aa: CASSPAGGSYNEQFF
CDR3nt: TGCGCCAGCAGTCCAGCGGGAGGATCCTACAATGAGCAGTTCTTC
d_gene: TRBD2
abundance: .
j_gene: TRBJ2-1
v_gene: TRBV10-1

CDR3aa: CASSYGQITEAFF
CDR3nt: TGTGCCAGCAGTTATGGGCAGATCACTGAAGCTTTCTTT
d_gene: .
abundance: .
j_gene: TRBJ1-1
v_gene: TRBV6-5

CDR3aa: CASSFSVTGDNEQFF
CDR3nt: TGTGCCAGCAGCTTTTCCGTGACAGGGGACAATGAGCAGTTCTTC
d_gene: TRBD1
abundance: .
j_gene: TRBJ2-1
v_gene: TRBV7-6

CDR3aa: CASSPLGSRQSTEAFF
CDR3nt: TGTGCCAGCTCACCATTGGGTTCGAGGCAGAGCACTGAAGCTTTCTTT
d_gene: .
abundance: .
j_gene: TRBJ1-1
v_gene: TRBV18

CDR3aa: CAWAPRGRSVGYGYTF
CDR3nt: TGTGCCTGGGCGCCCCGGGGGAGATCTGTTGGCTATGGCTACACCTTC
d_gene: .
abundance: once
j_gene: TRBJ1-2
v_gene: TRBV30